The 20 T cell receptor beta chains below all came from one sample that was sequenced in a study of blood T cell repertoires in COVID-19. Some clones are missing from TCRdb's copy, which holds only in-frame ones; the method was immunoSEQ multiplex PCR. Seen here are roughly 230,000 clones, around four fifths observed once, and the top ten hold around 6.4%. The sequenced material came from peripheral blood. Receptor source: a woman aged 55-69 years with active or convalescent COVID-19.

V usage is TRBV5-6 and J usage is TRBJ1-3, with 11 bases that match TRBD1. CDR3 length: 15 amino acids. CDR1 SGHDT and CDR2 YYEEEE come from the germline V gene. With V trimmed by 5 bases and J by 5 bases, 6 bases remained unmatched. The CDR3 here is CASRFGTGGRNTIYF. The CDR3 DNA reads TGTGCCAGCAGATTCGGGACAGGGGGTAGAAACACCATATATTTT.

This clone was counted only a few times. The chain carries TRBV15 and TRBJ2-2; 9 bases are shared with TRBD1. The trim removed 0 bases at V and 7 bases at J, leaving 12 bases unmatched. Germline CDR1 and CDR2: LNHNV and YYDKDF (reference sequence). CDR3 length equals 18 residues. The CDR3 DNA reads as TGTGCCACCAGCAGAGATGTTGCGGACAGGGGCGCCGTCGGGGAGCTGTTTTTT. As protein: CATSRDVADRGAVGELFF.

This clone was found once. The genes are TRBV5-4 and TRBJ2-5, with D perhaps TRBD2 (7 bases). CDR3 length: 14 residues. From germline, CDR1 is SGHNT and CDR2 YYREEE (reference sequence). V was trimmed by 5 bases and J by 4 bases, leaving 15 bases between them. CDR3 residues: CASRGGPAGETQYF. The CDR3 DNA reads as TGTGCCAGCAGGGGGGGGCCCGCCGGAGAGACCCAGTACTTC.

V gene TRBV19 combines with J gene TRBJ1-2, with a tentative D call TRBD1 (6 bases). Germline values: CDR1 LNHDA, CDR2 SQIVND (reference sequence). The CDR3 consists of 12 residues. Trimming pared 4 bases from V and 8 bases from J, leaving 11 bases between. The CDR3 here is CASSRTDAGYTF. The CDR3 coding sequence is TGTGCCAGTAGTAGGACAGATGCCGGCTACACCTTC.

The chain combines TRBV18 with TRBJ1-2, with TRBD1 matching over 8 bases. CDR3 size: 14 residues. With 3 bases clipped from V and 3 bases from J, the junction kept 3 bases outside the gene matches. Germline-derived CDR1 and CDR2 are KGHSH and LQKENI. CDR3 in DNA: TGTGCCAGCTCACCGGGACAGGATCACTATGGCTACACCTTC. Protein: CASSPGQDHYGYTF.

This chain uses TRBV5-1 with TRBJ1-4; TRBD1 aligns across 7 bases. This CDR3 has 15 amino acids. Trimming at V came to 4 bases and at J to 4 bases, leaving 7 bases not matched to a gene. The V gene's germline CDR1 is SGHRS and CDR2 YFSETQ. In nucleotides, the CDR3 is TGCGCCAGCAGCGCGCAGGGGGGTGGTAATGAAAAACTGTTTTTT. This translates into CASSAQGGGNEKLFF.

This chain connects TRBV11-3 to TRBJ2-5; D not certain. Between the trimmed V and J ends, which lost 1 base and 1 base, there was a span of 10 bases. CDR1 SGHNT and CDR2 YENEEA come from the germline V gene. The CDR3 length is 15 residues. CDR3: CASSLGGAAQETQYF. The CDR3, as DNA: TGTGCCAGCAGCTTAGGCGGCGCAGCCCAAGAGACCCAGTACTTC. Supplemented by reference TRBV11-3 and TRBJ2-5, the full variable domain reads EAGVVQSPRYKIIEKKQPVAFWCNPISGHNTLYWYLQNLGQGPELLIRYENEEAVDDSQLPKDRFSAERLKGVDSTLKIQPAELGDSAVYLCASSLGGAAQETQYFGPGTRLLVL.

This clone was detected only a few times. V gene TRBV4-2 combines with J gene TRBJ1-2; TRBD1 might be the D (6 bases). V lost 0 bases and J 4 bases, leaving 9 bases between the germline ends. CDR1 and CDR2 from the germline V gene are LGHNA and YNFKEQ. The CDR3 is 14 residues long. The DNA for the CDR3 is TGTGCCAGCAGCCAAGATAGGGGGACCTATGGCTACACCTTC. It encodes CASSQDRGTYGYTF.

The J gene is TRBJ2-6, the V gene TRBV19, with TRBD2 as a possible D gene (6 bases). Germline V gene lookup returns CDR1 LNHDA and CDR2 SQIVND (reference sequence). This CDR3 region has 15 residues. V was trimmed by 7 bases and J by 0 bases, leaving 10 bases between them. The DNA of the CDR3 is TGTGCCAGTACAGGAGGGCCCTCTGGGGCCAACGTCCTGACTTTC. It is translated as CASTGGPSGANVLTF.

CDR3: CASRPGQSNYGYTF. The CDR3 nucleotides read TGTGCCAGTAGACCGGGACAGTCGAACTATGGCTACACCTTC. V and J are TRBV19 and TRBJ1-2, with 7 bases fitting TRBD1. V lost 6 bases and J lost 2; bases outside the gene matches: 6. CDR3 length equals 14 residues. The germline V gene has CDR1 LNHDA and CDR2 SQIVND (reference sequence).

The gene calls are TRBV19 and TRBJ1-5; TRBD1 agrees at 11 bases. The CDR3 loop spans 15 amino acids. J was trimmed by 6 bases and V by 6 bases; bases with no gene match: 7. The germline CDR1 and CDR2 sequences are LNHDA and SQIVND (reference sequence). CDR3 region: CASSLDRGLGQPQHF. Written as DNA, the CDR3 is TGTGCCAGTAGCCTGGACAGGGGGCTCGGTCAGCCCCAGCATTTT.

The rearrangement uses TRBV7-2 and TRBJ2-7, with a possible D match to TRBD2 (6 bases). Looked up from germline, CDR1 is SGHTA and CDR2 is FQGNSA. Trimming shortened V by 2 bases and J by 3 bases, and 14 bases separated the two germline ends. CDR3 length equals 15 residues. The CDR3 protein is CASSLNPSSDYEQYF. CDR3 DNA sequence: TGTGCCAGCAGCTTAAATCCGTCTAGCGACTACGAGCAGTACTTC.

V usage is TRBV12-5 and J usage is TRBJ2-1, with TRBD1 matching 7 bases. J gave up 8 bases and V 6 bases, and 10 bases lay outside the gene matches. The CDR3 runs to 14 residues. Looked up from germline, CDR1 is LGHNT and CDR2 is FRNRAP. In DNA, the CDR3 is TGTGCTAGTGGGAGTCCGGGACAGCTGGATGAGCAGTTCTTC. This codes for CASGSPGQLDEQFF. Variable domain in full (rest from reference TRBV12-5 and TRBJ2-1): DARVTQTPRHKVTEMGQEVTMRCQPILGHNTVFWYRQTMMQGLELLAYFRNRAPLDDSGMPKDRFSAEMPDATLATLKIQPSEPRDSAVYFCASGSPGQLDEQFFGPGTRLTVL.

V gene TRBV11-3 combines with J gene TRBJ2-2; TRBD2 might be the D (5 bases). The CDR3 has 15 residues. Germline CDR1 is SGHNT and CDR2 is YENEEA. V gave up 8 bases and J gave up 4 bases, with 17 bases separating them. In DNA form, the CDR3 reads TGTGCCAGCTGCGGTCCCCTAGCCGGCACCGGGGAGCTGTTTTTT. It translates to CASCGPLAGTGELFF. The full variable domain, in which reference TRBV11-3 and TRBJ2-2 provide the parts outside the CDR3, is EAGVVQSPRYKIIEKKQPVAFWCNPISGHNTLYWYLQNLGQGPELLIRYENEEAVDDSQLPKDRFSAERLKGVDSTLKIQPAELGDSAVYLCASCGPLAGTGELFFGEGSRLTVL.

This clone was seen only a few times. The chain joins TRBV4-1 to TRBJ2-5; D gene uncertain. This CDR3 contains 10 residues. Germline V gene data show CDR1 as MGHRA and CDR2 as YSYEKL. V was pared by 8 bases and J by 5 bases, with 6 bases between. CDR3 in DNA: TGCGCCAGCGGCTTGGAGACCCAGTACTTC. This translates into CASGLETQYF.

As regards this clone: A much larger clone differs by one base, so this may be a read error. The chain is built from TRBV5-8 and TRBJ2-3; 9 nucleotides line up with TRBD1. Germline V lookup: CDR1 SGHTS, CDR2 YDEGEE. V shed 4 bases, J shed 3 bases, and the junction held 6 bases outside the gene matches. There are 15 residues in the CDR3. This CDR3 is CASSPGTGRTDTQYF. The CDR3 nucleotides are TGTGCCAGCAGCCCCGGGACAGGGAGGACAGATACGCAGTATTTT.

This clone was observed once. The chain couples TRBV9 to TRBJ2-2, with 7 bases lining up with TRBD1. CDR3 size: 16 residues. V dropped 1 base and J dropped 1; count of bases not matched to a gene: 4. The germline V gene has CDR1 SGDLS and CDR2 YYNGEE. This CDR3 reads CASSVSAGGNTGELFF. The CDR3, as DNA: TGTGCCAGCAGCGTATCCGCAGGGGGGAACACCGGGGAGCTGTTTTTT.

CDR3 nucleotides: TGTGCCAGCAGTCGACAAGAGGGCTCCTGGACCTATAATTCACCCCTCCACTTT. Its protein product is CASSRQEGSWTYNSPLHF. This rearrangement joins TRBV11-3 to TRBJ1-6; D is uncertain. Deletions cut 6 bases from V and 2 bases from J, with 20 bases between. The CDR3 covers 18 residues. The V gene's germline CDR1 is SGHNT and CDR2 YENEEA.

The chain joins TRBV5-4 to TRBJ2-7; tentative D call: TRBD2 (5 bases). Trimming cost V 0 bases and J 7 bases, with 17 bases left between them. The CDR3 is made up of 15 amino acids. Germline CDR1 and CDR2: SGHNT and YYREEE (reference sequence). CDR3 bases: TGTGCCAGCAGCTTGGCTCGAGGCGGCCCGGGGGAGCAGTACTTC. It specifies CASSLARGGPGEQYF. Combining the CDR3 with reference TRBV5-4 and TRBJ2-7 gives the whole variable domain ETGVTQSPTHLIKTRGQQVTLRCSSQSGHNTVSWYQQALGQGPQFIFQYYREEENGRGNFPPRFSGLQFPNYSSELNVNALELDDSALYLCASSLARGGPGEQYFGPGTRLTVT.

This clone occurred once. The chain combines TRBV7-2 with TRBJ2-5, with a possible D match to TRBD1 (6 bases). V shed 6 bases and J shed 3 bases, with 14 bases lying between them. Germline assignment: CDR1 SGHTA and CDR2 FQGNSA. This CDR3 has 14 amino acids. The CDR3 DNA reads TGTGCCAGCAGAAATACAGGGACGGAAGAGACCCAGTACTTC. Protein product: CASRNTGTEETQYF.